This T cell receptor beta chain was captured in a study of cytomegalovirus exposure and HLA in healthy donors. Findings and limits, study-wide: Reportedly, cytomegalovirus status was diagnosed with high sensitivity and specificity.

A word on this clone: Its matching antigen is unknown.

The PCR made use of 60 Vbeta and 13 Jbeta primers. Source study methods: Some 11 million shared chains were among the approximately 87 million unique TCR beta chains that a later analysis counted. Profiled with immunoSEQ multiplex PCR; TCRdb holds only in-frame clones, not every one. That table is the source of V, J and clone size, and D and trimming were worked out from the DNA. The sample totals under 150,000 clones. Germline V lookup: CDR1 SGHRS, CDR2 YFSETQ. The CDR3 covers 14 residues. Trimming removed 4 bases at V and 1 base at J, with 11 bases between. The clonotype originates from a man aged 40-55 years in good health and CMV-seronegative. The sequencing input was PBMCs. The chain combines TRBV5-1 with TRBJ1-1; the D gene is possibly TRBD1 (6 bases). The CDR3 region is CASSLLDRNTEAFF. The CDR3 nucleotides read TGCGCCAGCAGCCTCCTGGACAGGAACACTGAAGCTTTCTTT.